These T cell receptor beta chains were read from a single sample in a study of beta chain features in type 1 diabetes. The table came from immunoSEQ multiplex PCR; TCRdb's copy has only in-frame clones and leaves some out. The repertoire holds 250,000 to 350,000 clones, with about 11% as singletons. Sequencing used naive CD4+ T cells from blood. The receptor source for this set is a woman aged 25 to 45 in good health. Both conserved end residues are part of each CDR3. Size values are once, few and many counts, or a class for expanded clones, and some rows have none.

clone_size: NA
v_call: TRBV5-1
j_call: TRBJ2-7
cdr3_aa: CASSPGTIVISEQYF

clone_size: few
v_call: TRBV19
j_call: TRBJ2-2
cdr3_aa: CASSEGGRPTGELFF

clone_size: few
v_call: TRBV4-2
j_call: TRBJ2-7
cdr3_aa: CASSQELAGAYEQYF

clone_size: few
v_call: TRBV28
j_call: TRBJ2-1
cdr3_aa: CASSFLGDRGRNEQFF

clone_size: NA
v_call: TRBV4-3
j_call: TRBJ2-5
cdr3_aa: CASSQGTRETQYF

clone_size: few
v_call: TRBV20-1
j_call: TRBJ1-1
cdr3_aa: CSAMATEAFF

clone_size: few
v_call: TRBV29-1
j_call: TRBJ1-5
cdr3_aa: CSVRIAGGPGGNQPQHF

clone_size: NA
v_call: TRBV6-5
j_call: TRBJ1-4
cdr3_aa: CASSLGQENEKLFF

clone_size: NA
v_call: TRBV7-2
j_call: TRBJ2-3
cdr3_aa: CASSSGLAGGADTQYF

clone_size: few
v_call: TRBV14
j_call: TRBJ2-1
cdr3_aa: CASSQGSLAGVSNEQFF

clone_size: NA
v_call: TRBV7-2
j_call: TRBJ2-1
cdr3_aa: CASSSSGGSYNEQFF

clone_size: NA
v_call: TRBV4-2
j_call: TRBJ2-5
cdr3_aa: CASSSPETQYF

clone_size: NA
v_call: TRBV7-9
j_call: TRBJ1-2
cdr3_aa: CASSLLGTGVVGYTF

clone_size: NA
v_call: TRBV7-9
j_call: TRBJ1-1
cdr3_aa: CASSPLGAPSTEAFF

clone_size: NA
v_call: TRBV6-1
j_call: TRBJ2-7
cdr3_aa: CASSGPGTDVYEQYF

clone_size: NA
v_call: TRBV25-1
j_call: TRBJ2-5
cdr3_aa: CASSDPRRGETQYF

clone_size: few
v_call: TRBV15
j_call: TRBJ2-3
cdr3_aa: CATSDFADTQYF

clone_size: NA
v_call: TRBV2
j_call: TRBJ2-5
cdr3_aa: CATMRTQETQYF

clone_size: few
v_call: TRBV30
j_call: TRBJ2-2
cdr3_aa: CARKGTAPLGELFF

clone_size: NA
v_call: TRBV7-3
j_call: TRBJ2-5
cdr3_aa: CASAVGGGGQETQYF

clone_size: few
v_call: TRBV21-1
j_call: TRBJ2-3
cdr3_aa: CASSTQQGATDTQYF

clone_size: NA
v_call: TRBV29-1
j_call: TRBJ2-1
cdr3_aa: CSVEPGTGFSGEQFF

clone_size: NA
v_call: TRBV5-4
j_call: TRBJ2-2
cdr3_aa: CASSFPGAHTGELFF

clone_size: few
v_call: TRBV28
j_call: TRBJ1-5
cdr3_aa: CASSLGAYNQPQHF

clone_size: few
v_call: TRBV5-1
j_call: TRBJ2-4
cdr3_aa: CASSLGQGLAKNIQYF

clone_size: few
v_call: TRBV7-9
j_call: TRBJ2-3
cdr3_aa: CASSSSVAGHTDTQYF

clone_size: few
v_call: TRBV10-3
j_call: TRBJ2-5
cdr3_aa: CATSSGTGETQYF

clone_size: NA
v_call: TRBV6-5
j_call: TRBJ2-5
cdr3_aa: CASRASAGGGTQYF

clone_size: NA
v_call: TRBV11-2
j_call: TRBJ2-1
cdr3_aa: CASSFRDGSYNEQFF

clone_size: few
v_call: TRBV30
j_call: TRBJ2-5
cdr3_aa: CAWTGGGETQYF

clone_size: few
v_call: TRBV6-6
j_call: TRBJ2-5
cdr3_aa: CASSSVGGGQETQYF

clone_size: NA
v_call: TRBV9
j_call: TRBJ1-2
cdr3_aa: CASSGRAVLAGQNYGYTF

clone_size: NA
v_call: TRBV15
j_call: TRBJ2-5
cdr3_aa: CATSSLGGAGTQYF

clone_size: NA
v_call: TRBV27
j_call: TRBJ1-1
cdr3_aa: CASSYRGGGTEAFF

clone_size: NA
v_call: TRBV28
j_call: TRBJ2-7
cdr3_aa: CASSHGQGSEQYF

clone_size: NA
v_call: TRBV5-1
j_call: TRBJ1-5
cdr3_aa: CASSLGREQLNQPQHF